The source of this TCR beta chain is a study of cytomegalovirus exposure and HLA in healthy donors. Study overall: A subsequent analysis stated that the 120 or so validation repertoires were run on the same platform as the roughly 670 first-cohort repertoires. General study findings and limits: Reported results showed that the classifier diagnosed cytomegalovirus status with high specificity and sensitivity.

Clones were read by immunoSEQ multiplex PCR, and TCRdb kept only the in-frame ones, dropping some. Here the sample spans 100,000 to 150,000 clones, approximately 94% being singletons. The donors were members of the roughly 120-subject validation cohort (separate from the approximately 670-subject first cohort). The CDR3 totals 19 residues. Germline loops: CDR1 SGHAT, CDR2 FQNNGV. V lost 5 bases, J lost 0 bases, and 9 bases stayed unmatched. A remark on this clone: No antigen is known for it.

The V and J genes are TRBV11-2 and TRBJ2-1, with TRBD2 matching over 14 bases. The clonotype originates from a man between 18 and 35 years old in good health and CMV-seronegative. The sequenced material came from PBMCs. The CDR3, as DNA: TGTGCCAGCAGCCCAGGGACTAGCGGGAGCGGATACTCCTACAATGAGCAGTTCTTC. The encoded protein is CASSPGTSGSGYSYNEQFF.